Each of the 21 T cell receptor beta chains below was sequenced from the same sample in a study of glioma-infiltrating T cells after dendritic cell vaccination. The time point denotes: after dendritic cell vaccination, including at tumor progression/relapse. Only in-frame clones appear in the TCRdb table, and some are missing; sequencing was by immunoSEQ multiplex PCR. The sample consists of 99,000 or so clones, 90% of them appearing once. Sample: blood, taken after dendritic cell vaccination. These receptors were obtained from a human donor with glioblastoma.

The chain carries TRBV6-5 and TRBJ2-1; 7 bases line up with TRBD2. The V segment lost 0 bases and the J segment 4 bases; nucleotides outside the gene matches: 3. In germline, CDR1 is MNHEY, CDR2 SVGAGI. This CDR3 is built from 15 residues. Here the CDR3 reads CASSYSSGTYNEQFF. CDR3 DNA: TGTGCCAGCAGTTACTCAAGCGGGACTTACAATGAGCAGTTCTTC.

The chain carries TRBV29-1 and TRBJ2-3; possibly TRBD2 for D (5 bases). CDR3 size: 15 residues. CDR1 and CDR2 from the germline V gene are SQVTM and ANQGSEA. V lost 3 bases, J lost 2 bases, and 15 bases lay in between. The CDR3 spells CSVEKVLETTDTQYF. DNA for the CDR3: TGCAGCGTTGAGAAGGTACTAGAGACCACAGATACGCAGTATTTT.

The genes are TRBV25-1 and TRBJ1-1; perhaps TRBD1 as D (6 bases). Germline lookup yields CDR1 MGHDK and CDR2 SYGVNS. CDR3 length equals 16 residues. Between the trimmed V and J ends, which lost 5 bases and 5 bases, there was a span of 21 bases. CDR3 protein: CASSSRGGQGITEAFF. CDR3 coding DNA: TGTGCCAGCAGTTCCCGCGGCGGGCAGGGGATTACTGAAGCTTTCTTT.

On this clone: One junction end does not reproduce the germline sequence, and a read error may be involved. The J gene is TRBJ2-5, the V gene TRBV7-7, with TRBD1 as a possible D gene (5 bases). CDR3 length: 13 residues. Germline V gene lookup returns CDR1 SSHAT and CDR2 FNYEAQ (reference sequence). The CDR3 bases are TGTGCTAGCAGCTTAGGGGCTCGAGACACCCAGTACTTC. Translated: CASSLGARDTQYF.

V is TRBV2 and J is TRBJ1-5; 7 bases map to TRBD1. This CDR3 contains 14 residues. V shed 7 bases and J 2 bases; nucleotides not matched to a gene: 5. Per the germline V gene, CDR1 is SNHLY and CDR2 is FYNNEI. CDR3 coding DNA: TGTGCCAGCAACTGGCAGGGGGGCAATCAGCCCCAGCATTTT. This codes for CASNWQGGNQPQHF.

This clone was seen a single time. The chain combines TRBV5-1 with TRBJ2-3; 7 positions match TRBD1. Germline trimming cut 4 bases from V and 2 bases from J; bases unmatched to any gene: 4. Germline CDR1 and CDR2: SGHRS and YFSETQ. This CDR3 spans 14 amino acids. CDR3 DNA: TGCGCCAGCAGCAACGGACAGGTCACAGATACGCAGTATTTT. It specifies CASSNGQVTDTQYF.

V is TRBV5-5 and J is TRBJ2-1; 7 bases agree with TRBD1. This CDR3 has 11 residues. Germline loops: CDR1 SGHKS, CDR2 YYEKEE (reference sequence). V dropped 3 bases and J dropped 15; count of bases not matched to a gene: 6. CDR3 in DNA: TGTGCCAGCAGCTATAGACAGGGTGGGTTCTTC. Translating gives CASSYRQGGFF.

The chain uses TRBV18 and TRBJ2-4; D possibly corresponds to TRBD2 (6 bases). Germline V CDR1 and CDR2: KGHSH, LQKENI. The CDR3 contains 14 residues. Trimming took off 1 base at V and 4 bases at J, with 8 bases between the two ends. CDR3 protein: CASSPREEKNIQYF. CDR3 bases: TGTGCCAGCTCACCACGGGAGGAGAAAAACATTCAGTACTTC.

This clone came up once. The chain uses TRBV6-1 and TRBJ1-2, with 7 bases aligning to TRBD1. The J segment lost 4 bases and the V segment lost 7 bases, leaving 9 bases of the junction unmatched. The germline CDR1 and CDR2 sequences are MNHNS and SASEGT. The CDR3 sequence is 14 residues long. CDR3 sequence reads: CASKATGTSYGYTF. Written as DNA, the CDR3 is TGTGCCAGCAAGGCGACAGGGACATCCTATGGCTACACCTTC.

The chain recombines TRBV7-9 with TRBJ1-1; D ambiguous. Trimming took off 5 bases at V and 7 bases at J, with 17 bases between the two ends. The CDR3 length is 14 residues. Germline V gene data show CDR1 as SEHNR and CDR2 as FQNEAQ (reference sequence). CDR3 amino acids: CASSRDPEVGEAFF. The CDR3 nucleotides are TGTGCCAGCAGCCGGGATCCTGAAGTGGGTGAAGCTTTCTTT.

The J gene is TRBJ2-3, the V gene TRBV2, with 10 bases aligning to TRBD1. The CDR3 is made up of 17 amino acids. Losses at the gene ends were 5 bases for V and 3 bases for J; bases not matched to a gene: 11. CDR1 SNHLY and CDR2 FYNNEI come from the germline V gene. This chain's CDR3 is CASSSGTGVELTDTQYF. The DNA for the CDR3 is TGTGCCAGCAGTTCCGGGACAGGGGTAGAGTTAACAGATACGCAGTATTTT.

The chain couples TRBV7-3 to TRBJ2-3, with 13 positions matching TRBD2. Germline assignment: CDR1 SGHTA and CDR2 FQGTGA. This CDR3 is built from 17 residues. The ends lost 4 bases at V and 2 bases at J; junction bases unmatched: 6. CDR3 sequence: CASSSGTSGTYTDTQYF. Here the CDR3 DNA reads TGTGCCAGCAGCTCCGGGACTAGCGGGACTTACACAGATACGCAGTATTTT.

V is TRBV2 and J is TRBJ2-1; possible D gene TRBD2, 7 bases. Between the trimmed V and J ends, which lost 2 bases and 6 bases, there was a span of 14 bases. In germline, CDR1 is SNHLY, CDR2 FYNNEI. This CDR3 has 15 residues. The CDR3: CASSERYREGNEQFF. The CDR3 DNA reads TGTGCCAGCAGTGAAAGATACAGGGAGGGCAATGAGCAGTTCTTC.

The V and J genes are TRBV9 and TRBJ1-4; D may be TRBD1 (6 bases). Trimming cost V 3 bases and J 5 bases, with 14 bases left between them. The CDR3 consists of 15 residues. Germline CDR1 SGDLS, CDR2 YYNGEE. CDR3 amino acids: CASSAEGTRNEKLFF. The CDR3, as DNA: TGTGCCAGCAGCGCTGAGGGGACAAGGAATGAAAAACTGTTTTTT.

The chain carries TRBV11-2 and TRBJ2-3; 7 bases agree with TRBD1. The CDR3 contains 17 residues. The V segment lost 6 bases and the J segment 1 base; nucleotides outside the gene matches: 13. CDR1 is SGHAT, CDR2 FQNNGV, per germline. The CDR3 sequence: CASRLTLGQVRTDTQYF. The CDR3, as DNA: TGTGCCAGCAGACTAACCTTAGGACAGGTTCGCACAGATACGCAGTATTTT.

This sequence joins TRBV5-1 and TRBJ2-1, with TRBD2 identical over 7 bases. There are 14 residues in the CDR3. The germline V gene encodes CDR1 SGHRS and CDR2 YFSETQ. Trimming at V came to 6 bases and at J to 4 bases, leaving 7 bases not matched to a gene. In DNA, the CDR3 is TGCGCCAGCAACAGCGGGGATCCGTACAATGAGCAGTTCTTC. It encodes CASNSGDPYNEQFF.

The chain is built from TRBV7-9 and TRBJ2-1; 10 bases match TRBD2. The junction had 9 bases not matched to a gene; V was cut back by 6 bases and J by 7 bases. Germline V gene sequence: CDR1 SEHNR, CDR2 FQNEAQ (reference sequence). The CDR3 contains 15 residues. The CDR3 protein is CASSSLAGARNEQFF. In DNA, the CDR3 is TGTGCCAGCAGTTCTCTAGCGGGGGCTAGGAATGAGCAGTTCTTC.

A word on this clone: The sample contains more than one DNA sequence encoding this CDR3. The genes are TRBV5-1 and TRBJ2-3, with 8 positions matching TRBD2. CDR1 SGHRS and CDR2 YFSETQ come from the germline V gene. CDR3 length equals 14 residues. V lost 2 bases to trimming and J lost 1 base; unmatched junction nucleotides: 0. The CDR3 nucleotides read TGCGCCAGCAGCTTAGCGGGAGGCACAGATACGCAGTATTTT. Amino acid sequence: CASSLAGGTDTQYF.

The chain couples TRBV2 to TRBJ1-5, with 8 positions matching TRBD1. The V segment lost 5 bases and the J segment 3 bases; nucleotides outside the gene matches: 6. The CDR3 runs to 15 residues. Germline V gene sequence: CDR1 SNHLY, CDR2 FYNNEI. The CDR3 loop is CASSTGTGLNQPQHF. Here the CDR3 DNA reads TGTGCCAGCAGTACCGGGACAGGCCTCAATCAGCCCCAGCATTTT.

The chain joins TRBV18 to TRBJ2-7; 11 bases line up with TRBD2. The CDR3 covers 19 residues. Per germline, CDR1 KGHSH and CDR2 LQKENI. Trimming at V came to 3 bases and at J to 3 bases, leaving 16 bases not matched to a gene. CDR3 DNA sequence: TGTGCCAGCTCACCTCCAAGGGCTAGCGGGGGGCCGAGGGACTACGAGCAGTACTTC. Translating it yields CASSPPRASGGPRDYEQYF.

The chain recombines TRBV2 with TRBJ2-7, with a weak D call TRBD1 (6 bases). Trimming removed 5 bases from V and 2 bases from J, with 10 bases in between. The CDR3 runs to 13 residues. Germline V gene lookup returns CDR1 SNHLY and CDR2 FYNNEI. DNA for the CDR3: TGTGCCAGCAGTACGACAGGTCCCTACGAGCAGTACTTC. It encodes CASSTTGPYEQYF.